The 6 T cell receptor beta chains listed next were all sequenced from one sample in a study of cytotoxic CD8 clonotypes in ibrutinib-treated CLL. Method: immunoSEQ multiplex PCR; TCRdb's copy keeps in-frame clones and lacks some. Among 35,000 to 50,000 clones listed, 60% to 75% were seen once. The material sequenced was PBMCs, taken at disease progression, from a patient treated with ibrutinib. Source of these receptors: a human donor with chronic lymphocytic leukemia.

The rearrangement uses TRBV10-2 and TRBJ2-5; 12 nucleotides line up with TRBD2. CDR3 size: 15 residues. The germline CDR1 and CDR2 sequences are WSHSY and SAAADI. With 7 bases clipped from V and 2 bases from J, the junction kept 5 bases outside the gene matches. The CDR3 sequence: CASISGLAGQETQYF. The CDR3 nucleotides are TGCGCCAGCATTTCCGGACTAGCGGGGCAAGAGACCCAGTACTTC.

This clone turned up a few times. The rearrangement joins TRBV6-1 to TRBJ2-2; a weak D match, TRBD1 (6 bases). This CDR3 is 14 amino acids long. The germline V gene encodes CDR1 MNHNS and CDR2 SASEGT. The V gene lost 4 bases and the J gene lost 2 bases, with 8 bases spanning the gap. For the CDR3, the DNA is TGTGCCAGCAGTGTACAGGGTAACACCGGGGAGCTGTTTTTT. The encoded protein is CASSVQGNTGELFF.

This chain links TRBV29-1 with TRBJ1-2, with unresolved D. Germline V gene lookup returns CDR1 SQVTM and CDR2 ANQGSEA. CDR3 length: 14 residues. V was trimmed by 6 bases and J by 4 bases, leaving 18 bases between them. CDR3 in DNA: TGCAGCGTGGCCCCGGACGCATTGGGCTATGGCTACACCTTC. Residues: CSVAPDALGYGYTF.

The V and J genes are TRBV5-1 and TRBJ1-2; D is possibly TRBD1 (6 bases). The germline V gene encodes CDR1 SGHRS and CDR2 YFSETQ. Between the trimmed V and J ends, which lost 4 bases and 7 bases, there was a span of 26 bases. This CDR3 spans 17 amino acids. The DNA for the CDR3 is TGCGCCAGCAGCCCGCTACAGGGAGTCTCCCCCTCGGGTGGCTACACCTTC. Translating it yields CASSPLQGVSPSGGYTF.

The rearrangement links TRBV7-3 to TRBJ2-5; the D call may be TRBD1 or TRBD2 (5 bases each). Germline V CDR1 and CDR2: SGHTA, FQGTGA. V was pared by 2 bases and J by 5 bases, with 12 bases between. The CDR3 covers 14 residues. The CDR3 coding sequence is TGTGCCAGCAGCTTAGGGGGAAGCGACGAGACCCAGTACTTC. It is translated as CASSLGGSDETQYF. The entire variable domain, with the rest obtained from reference TRBV7-3 and TRBJ2-5, is as follows: GAGVSQTPSNKVTEKGKYVELRCDPISGHTALYWYRQSLGQGPEFLIYFQGTGAADDSGLPNDRFFAVRPEGSVSTLKIQRTERGDSAVYLCASSLGGSDETQYFGPGTRLLVL.

The V and J genes are TRBV4-1 and TRBJ2-1; 16 positions agree with TRBD2. J lost 5 bases, V lost 2 bases, and 12 bases had no gene match. The CDR3 totals 20 residues. CDR1 MGHRA and CDR2 YSYEKL come from the germline V gene. CDR3 residues: CASSQLVGGTSGRAHNEQFF. The CDR3 DNA follows: TGCGCCAGCAGCCAACTGGTCGGCGGGACTAGCGGGAGGGCGCACAATGAGCAGTTCTTC.